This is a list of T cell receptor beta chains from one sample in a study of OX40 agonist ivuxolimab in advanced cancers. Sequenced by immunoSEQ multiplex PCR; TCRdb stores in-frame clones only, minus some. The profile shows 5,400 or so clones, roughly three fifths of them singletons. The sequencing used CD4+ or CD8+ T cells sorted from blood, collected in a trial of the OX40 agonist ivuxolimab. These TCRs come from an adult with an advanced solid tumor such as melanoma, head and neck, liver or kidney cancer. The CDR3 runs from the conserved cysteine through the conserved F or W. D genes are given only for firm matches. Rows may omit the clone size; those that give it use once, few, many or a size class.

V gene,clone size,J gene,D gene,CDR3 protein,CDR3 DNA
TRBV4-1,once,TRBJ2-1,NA,CASSPGHYSYNEQFF,TGCGCCAGCAGCCCCGGACACTACTCCTACAATGAGCAGTTCTTC
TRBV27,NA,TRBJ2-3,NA,CASSPTYTDTQYF,TGTGCCAGCAGTCCCACTTACACAGATACGCAGTATTTT
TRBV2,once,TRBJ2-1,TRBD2,CASSQEFGTSLGVPYNEQFF,TGTGCCAGCAGCCAAGAGTTTGGGACTAGCTTAGGAGTCCCCTACAATGAGCAGTTCTTC
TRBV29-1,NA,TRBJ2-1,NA,CSVEGLRTYNEQFF,TGCAGTGTGGAGGGACTTCGTACCTACAATGAGCAGTTCTTC
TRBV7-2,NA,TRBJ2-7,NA,CASSAAYEQYF,TGTGCCAGCAGCGCGGCCTACGAGCAGTACTTC
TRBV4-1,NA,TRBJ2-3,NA,CASVPDGTDTQYF,TGCGCCAGTGTCCCCGACGGCACAGATACGCAGTATTTT
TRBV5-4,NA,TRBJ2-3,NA,CASSLGASGATDTQYF,TGTGCCAGCAGCTTGGGGGCCTCGGGGGCCACAGATACGCAGTATTTT
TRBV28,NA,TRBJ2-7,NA,CASTSSLASYEQYF,TGTGCCAGCACCTCTTCTCTAGCCTCCTACGAGCAGTACTTC
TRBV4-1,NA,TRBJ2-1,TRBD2,CASSQDGGREYNEQFF,TGCGCCAGCAGCCAAGATGGTGGGAGGGAATACAATGAGCAGTTCTTC
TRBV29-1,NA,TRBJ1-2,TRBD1,CSVSGVTALQGSYGYTF,TGCAGCGTCTCCGGCGTGACAGCTCTACAGGGGTCCTATGGCTACACCTTC
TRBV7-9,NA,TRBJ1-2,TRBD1,CASSSAGQGHNYGYTF,TGTGCCAGCAGCTCAGCGGGACAGGGACATAACTATGGCTACACCTTC
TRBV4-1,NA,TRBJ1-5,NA,CASSQDLGNYNQPQHF,TGCGCCAGCAGCCAAGATCTGGGAAATTACAATCAGCCCCAGCATTTT
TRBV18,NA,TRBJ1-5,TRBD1,CASSPFPAPGGGSGQPQHF,TGTGCCAGCTCACCGTTTCCAGCCCCAGGGGGAGGTAGCGGTCAGCCCCAGCATTTT
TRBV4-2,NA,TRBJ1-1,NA,CASSQEPTEAFF,TGTGCCAGCAGCCAAGAACCCACTGAAGCTTTCTTT
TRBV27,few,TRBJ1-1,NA,CASSPLGPNTEAFF,TGTGCCAGCAGTCCCCTCGGACCGAACACTGAAGCTTTCTTT
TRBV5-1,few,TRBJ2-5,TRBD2,CASSFSGRAGGVETQYF,TGCGCCAGCAGTTTTAGCGGGAGGGCCGGGGGCGTTGAGACCCAGTACTTC
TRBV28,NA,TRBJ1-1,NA,CASSLRARRAEAFF,TGTGCCAGCAGTTTAAGGGCTCGCAGGGCTGAAGCTTTCTTT
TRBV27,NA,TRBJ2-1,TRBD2,CASIPTSASSYNEQFF,TGTGCCAGCATACCGACTAGCGCGAGCTCCTACAATGAGCAGTTCTTC
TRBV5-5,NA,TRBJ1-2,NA,CASSFLGGVDYTF,TGTGCCAGCAGTTTCCTGGGGGGCGTGGACTACACCTTC
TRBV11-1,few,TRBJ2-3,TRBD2,CASSFSPGLTSTDTQYF,TGTGCCAGCAGCTTCTCGCCGGGACTAACTAGCACAGATACGCAGTATTTT
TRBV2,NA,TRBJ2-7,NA,CASREGLQLSYEQYF,TGTGCCAGCAGGGAGGGGCTCCAACTCTCCTACGAGCAGTACTTC
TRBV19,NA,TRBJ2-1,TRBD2,CASSSSGSSYNEQFF,TGTGCCAGTAGCTCAAGCGGGAGCTCCTACAATGAGCAGTTCTTC
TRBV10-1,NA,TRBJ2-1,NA,CASSESPPLNEQFF,TGCGCCAGCAGTGAGTCACCCCCCCTGAATGAGCAGTTCTTC
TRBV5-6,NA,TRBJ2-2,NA,CASTVAGSSGTGELFF,TGTGCCAGCACAGTTGCCGGGTCGAGTGGCACCGGGGAGCTGTTTTTT
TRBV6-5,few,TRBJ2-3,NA,CASSHSFTDTQYF,TGTGCCAGCTCACACAGTTTCACAGATACGCAGTATTTT
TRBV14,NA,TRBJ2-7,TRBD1,CASSLGAGGRSEQYF,TGTGCCAGCAGCCTAGGGGCAGGGGGTAGGAGCGAGCAGTACTTC
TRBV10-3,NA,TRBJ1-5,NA,CAIRDTYNQPQHF,TGTGCCATCAGAGACACCTACAATCAGCCCCAGCATTTT
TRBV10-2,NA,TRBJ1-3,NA,CASRSPGSGNTIYF,TGCGCCAGCAGGTCCCCTGGGTCTGGAAACACCATATATTTT
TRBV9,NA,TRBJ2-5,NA,CASGDAQETQYF,TGTGCCAGCGGAGATGCGCAGGAGACCCAGTACTTC
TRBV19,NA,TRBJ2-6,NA,CASGITRISGANVLTF,TGTGCCAGTGGTATCACAAGGATCTCTGGGGCCAACGTCCTGACTTTC
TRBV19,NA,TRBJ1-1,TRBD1,CASSYTGGGTEAFF,TGTGCCAGTAGTTATACAGGGGGCGGCACTGAAGCTTTCTTT
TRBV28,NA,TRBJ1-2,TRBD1,CASSTLLKGAYYGYTF,TGTGCCAGCAGTACCCTCTTAAAGGGGGCGTATTACGGCTACACCTTC
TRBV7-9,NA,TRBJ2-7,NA,CASSPQRHEQYF,TGTGCCAGCAGCCCCCAGAGACACGAGCAGTACTTC
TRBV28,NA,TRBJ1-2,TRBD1,CASSLNLGQGARMYGYTF,TGTGCCAGCAGTCTCAACCTGGGACAGGGGGCGCGGATGTATGGCTACACCTTC
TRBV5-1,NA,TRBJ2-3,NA,CASSWTKPTDTQYF,TGCGCCAGCAGCTGGACCAAGCCCACAGATACGCAGTATTTT
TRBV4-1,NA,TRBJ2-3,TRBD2,CASSPGLADTDTQYF,TGCGCCAGCAGCCCCGGACTAGCCGACACAGATACGCAGTATTTT
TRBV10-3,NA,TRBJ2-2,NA,CAIRWQPGGSGELFF,TGTGCCATAAGGTGGCAGCCTGGAGGGTCCGGGGAGCTGTTTTTT
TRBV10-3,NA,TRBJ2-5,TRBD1,CAISAPGQGETQYF,TGTGCCATCAGTGCTCCGGGACAGGGAGAGACCCAGTACTTC
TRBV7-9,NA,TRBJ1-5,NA,CASSFEDSNQPQHF,TGTGCCAGCAGCTTCGAAGATAGCAATCAGCCCCAGCATTTT
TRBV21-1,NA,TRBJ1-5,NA,CASSNYQPQHF,TGTGCCAGCAGCAACTATCAGCCCCAGCATTTT